The rows below give T cell receptor beta chains drawn from one sample of a study of regulatory T cells in long-lasting Graves disease. A single record per CDR3 protein comes from TCRdb applying MiXCR to the multiplex PCR reads. In the table there are hundreds of thousands of distinct CDR3 sequences, 15% to 20% of which are singletons. This sample also appeared in a second study, on T cells in Graves' hyperthyroidism and ophthalmopathy.

The sample here was peripheral blood mononuclear cells (PBMCs), taken at new diagnosis, from a patient treated with antithyroid drugs. The receptors originated from a woman in her thirties with Graves disease. The CDR3 runs from the conserved cysteine through the conserved F or W. A D gene is named only where the DNA matches it firmly. Some rows mark clone size as missing; the rest say once, few, many or name a class of expanded clone.

J: TRBJ2-1; size: -; V: TRBV9; D: -; CDR3: CASSALLAATYNEQFF; DNA: TGTGCCAGCAGCGCCCTCTTGGCAGCGACCTACAATGAGCAGTTCTTC
J: TRBJ1-1; size: many; V: TRBV30; D: -; CDR3: CASRRGRNTEAFF; DNA: TGTGCCTCCAGGCGCGGGAGGAACACTGAAGCTTTCTTT
J: TRBJ1-3; size: few; V: TRBV28; D: TRBD1; CDR3: CASSSPGQGSGNTIYF; DNA: TGTGCCAGCAGTTCGCCGGGACAGGGATCCGGAAACACCATATATTTT
J: TRBJ2-6; size: many; V: TRBV24-1; D: TRBD1; CDR3: CAIWQWTGGAGANVLTF; DNA: TGTGCCATCTGGCAGTGGACAGGGGGAGCCGGGGCCAACGTCCTGACTTTC
J: TRBJ2-7; size: many; V: TRBV6-2/TRBV6-3; D: -; CDR3: CASSPSGRGTTWIYEQYF; DNA: TGTGCCAGCAGTCCCTCGGGACGGGGAACCACTTGGATCTACGAGCAGTACTTC
J: TRBJ1-1; size: -; V: TRBV30; D: -; CDR3: CAYTRPPSKNTEAFF; DNA: TGTGCCTATACCCGTCCCCCCAGCAAGAACACTGAAGCTTTCTTT
J: TRBJ1-1; size: -; V: TRBV20-1; D: TRBD1; CDR3: CSAMPNPGTGVVNMNTEAFF; DNA: TGCAGTGCCATGCCGAATCCCGGGACAGGGGTAGTTAACATGAACACTGAAGCTTTCTTT
J: TRBJ1-2; size: -; V: TRBV11-2; D: -; CDR3: CASSLGWSRFKGYTF; DNA: TGTGCCAGCAGCTTAGGCTGGAGTCGGTTTAAGGGCTACACCTTC
J: TRBJ2-7; size: -; V: TRBV20-1; D: -; CDR3: CSASRLAGNQGAYEQYF; DNA: TGCAGTGCTAGTCGGCTAGCGGGAAACCAGGGGGCGTACGAGCAGTACTTC
J: TRBJ1-1; size: many; V: TRBV29-1; D: -; CDR3: CSVPGETGWAFF; DNA: TGCAGCGTACCCGGTGAAACAGGGTGGGCTTTCTTT
J: TRBJ2-7; size: few; V: TRBV12-3/TRBV12-4; D: -; CDR3: CASSLIGVGQNEGGRYEQYF; DNA: TGTGCCAGCAGCTTAATTGGCGTCGGGCAAAACGAAGGGGGGAGGTACGAGCAGTACTTC
J: TRBJ2-7; size: many; V: TRBV24-1; D: TRBD1; CDR3: CATSVAGTGYAQYF; DNA: TGTGCCACCAGTGTCGCCGGGACAGGTTACGCGCAGTACTTC
J: TRBJ2-5; size: few; V: TRBV15; D: -; CDR3: CATSMRGETQYF; DNA: TGTGCCACCAGCATGAGGGGAGAGACCCAGTACTTC
J: TRBJ2-3; size: many; V: TRBV28; D: -; CDR3: CASSTGPPDTQYF; DNA: TGTGCCAGCAGTACAGGGCCCCCAGATACGCAGTATTTT
J: TRBJ1-1; size: many; V: TRBV13; D: -; CDR3: CASSFTGGQTEAFF; DNA: TGTGCCAGCAGCTTTACGGGGGGCCAGACTGAAGCTTTCTTT
J: TRBJ1-5; size: -; V: TRBV6-1; D: -; CDR3: CASNRGDSPQHF; DNA: TGTGCCAGCAACCGAGGGGACTCCCCCCAGCATTTT
J: TRBJ1-6; size: -; V: TRBV2; D: -; CDR3: CASSPIIRYNSPLHF; DNA: TGTGCCAGCAGTCCTATTATCCGGTATAATTCACCCCTCCACTTT
J: TRBJ2-6; size: few; V: TRBV20-1; D: -; CDR3: CSAREGTGANVLTF; DNA: TGCAGTGCTAGGGAGGGAACGGGGGCCAACGTCCTGACTTTC
J: TRBJ1-6; size: many; V: TRBV28; D: -; CDR3: CASSLRQQPYNSPLHF; DNA: TGTGCCAGCAGTTTGCGACAGCAGCCCTATAATTCACCCCTCCACTTT
J: TRBJ2-5; size: -; V: TRBV5-1; D: -; CDR3: CASRFIEETQCF; DNA: TGCGCCAGCCGCTTCATTGAAGAGACCCAGTGCTTC
J: TRBJ1-5; size: many; V: TRBV28; D: -; CDR3: CASSEGVWQPQHF; DNA: TGTGCCAGCAGCGAGGGGGTGTGGCAGCCCCAGCATTTT
J: TRBJ1-1; size: -; V: TRBV5-6; D: -; CDR3: CASRPLEGEFTEAFF; DNA: TGTGCCAGCAGGCCTCTGGAGGGGGAATTTACTGAAGCTTTCTTT
J: TRBJ2-7; size: many; V: TRBV28; D: -; CDR3: CASSFLNGPEQYF; DNA: TGTGCCAGCAGTTTCCTTAACGGTCCCGAGCAGTACTTC
J: TRBJ2-7; size: -; V: TRBV18; D: TRBD1; CDR3: CASSKGQGDEQYF; DNA: TGTGCCAGCTCAAAGGGACAGGGAGACGAGCAGTACTTC
J: TRBJ1-3; size: many; V: TRBV9; D: TRBD1; CDR3: CASSALTGSGNTIYF; DNA: TGTGCCAGCAGCGCTTTGACAGGGTCTGGAAACACCATATATTTT
J: TRBJ2-7; size: many; V: TRBV2; D: TRBD2; CDR3: CASSPVGTSGYEQYF; DNA: TGTGCCAGCAGCCCCGTCGGGACTAGCGGGTACGAGCAGTACTTC
J: TRBJ2-6; size: many; V: TRBV28; D: -; CDR3: CASSPYTGGPGANVLTF; DNA: TGTGCCAGCAGTCCGTACACGGGTGGGCCTGGGGCCAACGTCCTGACTTTC
J: TRBJ2-1; size: few; V: TRBV10-1; D: TRBD2; CDR3: CASSGGSLDEQFF; DNA: TGCGCCAGCAGTGGCGGGAGCCTGGATGAGCAGTTCTTC
J: TRBJ2-5; size: few; V: TRBV5-1; D: -; CDR3: CASRSWGQVQETQYF; DNA: TGCGCCAGCCGGTCCTGGGGGCAGGTCCAAGAGACCCAGTACTTC
J: TRBJ1-5; size: many; V: TRBV20-1; D: TRBD1; CDR3: CSARDQTGTAINQPQHF; DNA: TGCAGTGCTAGAGATCAGACCGGGACAGCTATCAATCAGCCCCAGCATTTT
J: TRBJ1-5; size: few; V: TRBV19; D: -; CDR3: CASSEGAIFVPQHF; DNA: TGTGCCAGTAGTGAGGGTGCAATTTTTGTACCCCAGCATTTT
J: TRBJ2-7; size: few; V: TRBV7-3; D: -; CDR3: CASSFGGATSKYF; DNA: TGTGCCAGCAGCTTCGGGGGTGCTACTTCAAAGTACTTC
J: TRBJ2-1; size: many; V: TRBV7-2; D: TRBD2; CDR3: CASSPRLAESNNEQFF; DNA: TGTGCCAGCAGCCCCCGACTAGCGGAGTCGAACAATGAGCAGTTCTTC
J: TRBJ1-3; size: -; V: TRBV7-9; D: -; CDR3: CASSPAGTTGNTIYF; DNA: TGTGCCAGCAGCCCTGCAGGAACTACTGGAAACACCATATATTTT
J: TRBJ1-5; size: -; V: TRBV6-5; D: -; CDR3: CTSSYKTGDGNQPQHF; DNA: TGTACCAGCAGTTACAAGACAGGAGATGGCAATCAGCCCCAGCATTTT
J: TRBJ2-7; size: many; V: TRBV28; D: -; CDR3: CASRTRSANYEQYF; DNA: TGTGCCAGCCGCACCCGAAGCGCGAACTACGAGCAGTACTTC
J: TRBJ1-5; size: many; V: TRBV6-2/TRBV6-3; D: -; CDR3: CASRYDNNQPQHF; DNA: TGTGCCAGCAGATATGACAACAATCAGCCCCAGCATTTT
J: TRBJ2-6; size: -; V: TRBV29-1; D: -; CDR3: CSVGGDSGANVLTF; DNA: TGCAGCGTGGGTGGGGACTCTGGGGCCAACGTCCTGACTTTC
J: TRBJ2-7; size: -; V: TRBV7-2; D: TRBD1; CDR3: CASSVEGGGSKEQYF; DNA: TGTGCCAGCAGCGTAGAAGGGGGCGGTTCGAAAGAGCAGTACTTC
J: TRBJ1-2; size: -; V: TRBV20-1; D: TRBD1; CDR3: CSARVWDRGRGGYTF; DNA: TGCAGTGCTAGGGTATGGGACAGGGGGCGAGGCGGCTACACCTTC
J: TRBJ2-2; size: -; V: TRBV5-1; D: -; CDR3: CASSLNGGGELFF; DNA: TGCGCCAGCAGCTTGAATGGAGGCGGGGAGCTGTTTTTT
J: TRBJ2-7; size: many; V: TRBV5-1; D: -; CDR3: CASSLVGEAGEQYF; DNA: TGCGCCAGCAGCTTGGTCGGTGAGGCGGGGGAGCAGTACTTC
J: TRBJ1-2; size: many; V: TRBV12-3/TRBV12-4; D: -; CDR3: CASSSSVTGTSYGYTF; DNA: TGTGCCAGCAGTTCAAGCGTCACAGGGACTAGCTATGGCTACACCTTC
J: TRBJ2-5; size: -; V: TRBV20-1; D: TRBD1; CDR3: CSARSGTGKETQYF; DNA: TGCAGTGCTAGATCCGGGACAGGAAAAGAGACCCAGTACTTC
J: TRBJ2-7; size: -; V: TRBV3-1; D: -; CDR3: CASSQGVGSAYEQYF; DNA: TGTGCCAGCAGCCAAGGAGTAGGGAGTGCTTACGAGCAGTACTTC
J: TRBJ2-3; size: few; V: TRBV15; D: -; CDR3: CATSRVMTDTQYF; DNA: TGTGCCACCAGCAGAGTAATGACAGATACGCAGTATTTT
J: TRBJ2-2; size: -; V: TRBV9; D: -; CDR3: CASSVAGVRAGELFF; DNA: TGTGCCAGCAGCGTAGCTGGGGTTAGGGCCGGGGAGCTGTTTTTT
J: TRBJ1-2; size: many; V: TRBV6-2/TRBV6-3; D: -; CDR3: CASSEQGGGYTF; DNA: TGTGCCAGCAGTGAGCAGGGAGGTGGCTACACCTTC